This T cell receptor (beta chain) was documented in a study of blood T cells in healthy people across ages. A second PCR, run for roughly 7 to 12 cycles, used a sample-barcoded 5' primer plus a J-beta primer mix. TCRdb reanalysed the 5' RACE reads using MiXCR and keeps one entry per CDR3 protein. Altogether 850,000 to 950,000 distinct CDR3 sequences are present, about 28% being singletons, with the ten largest covering 17%. This clonotype was counted at least ten times. This CDR3 has 16 amino acids. The germline CDR1 and CDR2 sequences are MNHEY and SVGAGI. The ends were cut back, 5 bases at V and 0 bases at J, with 11 bases in the middle.

The sequence came from a woman at least 80 years old in good health. V and J are TRBV6-5 and TRBJ2-6, with TRBD2 as a possible D gene (5 bases). The material sequenced was blood. CDR3 residues: CASSREGPSGANVLTF. The DNA for the CDR3 is TGTGCCAGCAGTCGTGAGGGCCCCTCTGGGGCCAACGTCCTGACTTTC.